The clone carrying this T cell receptor (beta chain) was observed a few times. The target antigen is unknown. This specimen comes from a study of spatial heterogeneity in lung cancer. Background on the study: The 65 or so donors had untreated early-stage non-small cell lung cancer. Across the raw uncorrected reads, a unique TCR and UMI combination was observed, on average, more than ten times. Study-level points and caveats: In blood, ubiquitous expanded tumor TCRs appeared more at resection than follow-up.

The time point denotes: blood at routine non-recurrence follow-up after resection. Sequencing covered unsorted whole RNA taken from tumor, nontumor lung or frozen PBMC. Each TCR cDNA molecule carried a unique molecular identifier. TCRdb independently ran MiXCR on the 5' RACE reads; one entry per CDR3 protein. The sample lists some 120,000 distinct CDR3 sequences; 12% were seen once. Sequenced here: PBMCs, sampled at follow-up. The sequence came from a male donor with early-stage non-small cell lung cancer.

The CDR3 protein is CASSLETGSYNEQFF. In DNA form, the CDR3 reads TGTGCCAGCAGCTTAGAAACGGGATCCTACAATGAGCAGTTCTTC. The chain employs TRBV7-2 and TRBJ2-1, with D perhaps matching TRBD2 (5 bases). Trimming pared 1 base from V and 1 base from J, leaving 8 bases between. CDR1 and CDR2 from the germline V gene are SGHTA and FQGNSA. This CDR3 spans 15 amino acids.